These 8 T cell receptor beta chains came from one sample sequenced in a study of OX40 agonist ivuxolimab in advanced cancers. Measured with immunoSEQ multiplex PCR; TCRdb has only the in-frame clones, and not every one. Here the sample spans tens of thousands of clones, more than 70% being singletons. The specimen comprised CD4+ or CD8+ T cells sorted from blood, sampled in a trial of the OX40 agonist ivuxolimab. These receptors originate from an adult with an advanced solid tumor such as melanoma, head and neck, liver or kidney cancer.

This clone has only one observation. CDR3: CASSFLGPSYEQYF. In DNA form, the CDR3 reads TGTGCCAGCAGCTTTTTGGGACCCTCCTACGAGCAGTACTTC. This chain uses TRBV7-9 with TRBJ2-5; D might be TRBD1 or TRBD2, each matching 5 bases. The J call may be wrong; the DNA end is better matched by TRBJ2-7. The CDR3 sequence is 14 residues long. The germline V gene encodes CDR1 SEHNR and CDR2 FQNEAQ (reference sequence).

The chain recombines TRBV21-1 with TRBJ2-1; the DNA was not used to check the table's D call, TRBD1. TRBV21-1 has pseudogene status. The CDR3 consists of 14 residues. Here the CDR3 DNA reads TGTGCCAGCAGCAGATACAGGGCCTACAATGAGCAGTTCTTC. Encoded protein: CASSRYRAYNEQFF.

The chain links TRBV7-9 to TRBJ1-5, with a tentative D call TRBD1 (5 bases). Germline V lookup: CDR1 SEHNR, CDR2 FQNEAQ (reference sequence). The CDR3 spans 14 residues. V gave up 2 bases and J gave up 4 bases, with 9 bases separating them. The CDR3 spells CASSLSQGNQPQHF. The CDR3 DNA sequence: TGTGCCAGCAGCTTAAGCCAGGGTAATCAGCCCCAGCATTTT.

The rearrangement joins TRBV15 to TRBJ2-3, with a possible D match to TRBD1 (5 bases). The CDR3 is made up of 15 amino acids. Per the germline V gene, CDR1 is LNHNV and CDR2 is YYDKDF (reference sequence). Trimming removed 2 bases at V and 1 base at J, with 10 bases between. CDR3 amino acids: CATSRKTRGTDTQYF. In nucleotides, the CDR3 is TGTGCCACCAGCAGAAAAACCAGGGGCACAGATACGCAGTATTTT.

V is TRBV28 and J is TRBJ2-7; TRBD1 or TRBD2 may be the D gene (5 bases each). V lost 6 bases and J lost 3, with 18 bases in between. Germline V gene sequence: CDR1 MDHEN, CDR2 SYDVKM. The CDR3 is made up of 15 amino acids. The CDR3 reads CASRGEISQRYEQYF. CDR3 nucleotide sequence: TGTGCCAGCAGGGGGGAGATTTCACAACGCTACGAGCAGTACTTC.

V and J are TRBV7-9 and TRBJ2-3, with D maybe TRBD2 (6 bases). CDR1 and CDR2 from the germline V gene are SEHNR and FQNEAQ (reference sequence). The CDR3 is made up of 14 amino acids. Trimming took 11 bases from V and 4 from J, leaving 19 bases between them. In DNA, the CDR3 is TGTGCCCTAATGCGGGAAATTCCCGCAGATACGCAGTATTTT. Amino acids: CALMREIPADTQYF.

V gene TRBV27 combines with J gene TRBJ2-1, with D possibly being TRBD2 (6 bases). V shed 4 bases and J shed 4 bases, with 11 bases lying between them. Germline assignment: CDR1 MNHEY and CDR2 SMNVEV (reference sequence). CDR3 length equals 14 residues. The CDR3 DNA is TGTGCCAGCAGTTGGCGGGGAGGATACAATGAGCAGTTCTTC. Protein product: CASSWRGGYNEQFF.

This chain uses TRBV9 with TRBJ1-2; a possible D gene is TRBD1 (5 bases). The CDR3 has 13 amino acids. Germline V gives CDR1 SGDLS, CDR2 YYNGEE. The V gene lost 3 bases and the J gene lost 5 bases, with 11 bases spanning the gap. CDR3 nucleotides: TGTGCCAGCAGCGGTCCTGCAGGGTATGGCTACACCTTC. It specifies CASSGPAGYGYTF.